This entry lists 31 T cell receptor beta chains sequenced from one sample in a study of blood T cell repertoires in COVID-19. Profiling relied on immunoSEQ multiplex PCR, and the TCRdb table lists in-frame clones only, not all of them. The sample lists a few hundred thousand clones, 75% to 90% seen once, with approximately 2.4% in the top ten. Sequencing was carried out using peripheral blood. The receptors shown here come from a man in his late teens or twenties with active or convalescent COVID-19.

This clone was observed once. This chain connects TRBV15 to TRBJ2-1, with D possibly TRBD1 on 5 matching bases. Germline CDR1 reads LNHNV; CDR2 reads YYDKDF (reference sequence). CDR3 length equals 16 residues. V lost 1 base, J lost 0 bases, and 10 bases lay in between. The CDR3 reads CATSRGSGNSYNEQFF. In nucleotides, the CDR3 is TGTGCCACCAGCAGAGGGTCAGGGAACTCCTACAATGAGCAGTTCTTC. Full variable domain (outside the CDR3, taken from reference TRBV15 and TRBJ2-1): DAMVIQNPRYQVTQFGKPVTLSCSQTLNHNVMYWYQQKSSQAPKLLFHYYDKDFNNEADTPDNFQSRRPNTSFCFLDIRSPGLGDTAMYLCATSRGSGNSYNEQFFGPGTRLTVL.

V gene TRBV5-8 combines with J gene TRBJ2-1; possibly TRBD2 for D (6 bases). The CDR3 totals 19 residues. V dropped 2 bases and J dropped 6 bases, with 27 bases sitting between them. Germline loops: CDR1 SGHTS, CDR2 YDEGEE. DNA of the CDR3: TGTGCCAGCAGCTTCGTGGGAGGTCCGGGACCCACACACAGCAATGAGCAGTTCTTC. It encodes CASSFVGGPGPTHSNEQFF.

The J gene is TRBJ1-2, the V gene TRBV27, with 7 bases fitting TRBD1. The CDR3 consists of 16 residues. Looked up from germline, CDR1 is MNHEY and CDR2 is SMNVEV (reference sequence). The J segment lost 2 bases and the V segment lost 6 bases, leaving 12 bases of the junction unmatched. The CDR3 loop reads CASSLTRDSLNYGYTF. CDR3 in DNA: TGTGCCAGCAGCCTCACCCGGGACAGTTTAAACTATGGCTACACCTTC.

V and J are TRBV7-8 and TRBJ2-5; possible D gene TRBD1, 5 bases. Trimming removed 6 bases from V and 1 base from J, with 12 bases in between. CDR3 length: 14 amino acids. Looked up from germline, CDR1 is SGHVS and CDR2 is FQNEAQ. CDR3 region: CASSPREGQETQYF. The CDR3 coding sequence is TGTGCCAGCAGTCCCAGGGAAGGCCAAGAGACCCAGTACTTC. Complete variable domain (other parts from reference TRBV7-8 and TRBJ2-5): GAGVSQSPRYKVAKRGQDVALRCDPISGHVSLFWYQQALGQGPEFLTYFQNEAQLDKSGLPSDRFFAERPEGSVSTLKIQRTQQEDSAVYLCASSPREGQETQYFGPGTRLLVL.

This chain links TRBV27 with TRBJ2-7, with 9 nucleotides matching TRBD2. CDR3 length: 16 residues. V lost 3 bases and J lost 3; bases outside the gene matches: 9. The germline CDR1 and CDR2 sequences are MNHEY and SMNVEV (reference sequence). CDR3 sequence reads: CASSFGLVTSGYEQYF. CDR3 in DNA: TGTGCCAGCAGTTTTGGGTTAGTGACTAGCGGCTACGAGCAGTACTTC.

This clone has a single count. J is TRBJ1-1 and V is TRBV6-6; 7 bases map to TRBD1. This CDR3 is built from 14 residues. Germline values: CDR1 MNHNY, CDR2 SVGAGI (reference sequence). V was clipped by 5 bases and J by 3 bases; unmatched bases: 6. CDR3 in DNA: TGTGCCAGCAGTCCGACAGGGCGGGACACTGAAGCTTTCTTT. Translation gives CASSPTGRDTEAFF.

This clone was recorded once. J is TRBJ2-7 and V is TRBV27; 9 bases map to TRBD2. The CDR3 loop spans 13 amino acids. Unmatched junction bases numbered 1, after V lost 6 bases and J lost 1 base. Germline lookup yields CDR1 MNHEY and CDR2 SMNVEV (reference sequence). This CDR3 is CASRAGGSYEQYF. The CDR3 DNA reads TGTGCCAGCAGGGCGGGGGGGTCCTACGAGCAGTACTTC.

V gene TRBV27 combines with J gene TRBJ2-2; D unclear. CDR3 length: 13 amino acids. Trimming stripped 4 bases from V and 7 bases from J, with 10 bases between. In germline, CDR1 is MNHEY, CDR2 SMNVEV (reference sequence). This CDR3 reads CASSSYTGGELFF. CDR3 in DNA: TGTGCCAGCAGTTCCTACACGGGCGGGGAGCTGTTTTTT.

The CDR3 loop reads CASSLSASGNSYNEQFF. The CDR3 DNA reads TGTGCCAGCAGTTTATCGGCTAGCGGGAACTCCTACAATGAGCAGTTCTTC. The chain links TRBV27 to TRBJ2-1, with 9 bases lining up with TRBD2. Trimming took 0 bases from V and 0 from J; bases not matched to a gene: 3. The CDR3 is 17 amino acids. Germline V gene data show CDR1 as MNHEY and CDR2 as SMNVEV (reference sequence).

This chain links TRBV14 with TRBJ2-2, with 15 nucleotides matching TRBD2. The CDR3 runs 18 residues. CDR1 and CDR2 (germline): SGHDN, FVKESK. The V segment lost 4 bases and the J segment 4 bases; nucleotides outside the gene matches: 7. The CDR3 here is CASSPGGLAGGVTGELFF. The CDR3, as DNA: TGTGCCAGCAGCCCCGGTGGACTAGCGGGAGGGGTCACCGGGGAGCTGTTTTTT. The whole variable domain, remainder taken from reference TRBV14 and TRBJ2-2, is EAGVTQFPSHSVIEKGQTVTLRCDPISGHDNLYWYRRVMGKEIKFLLHFVKESKQDESGMPNNRFLAERTGGTYSTLKVQPAELEDSGVYFCASSPGGLAGGVTGELFFGEGSRLTVL.

The chain employs TRBV5-6 and TRBJ2-7, with D maybe TRBD1 (5 bases). Germline-derived CDR1 and CDR2 are SGHDT and YYEEEE. Deletions cut 2 bases from V and 1 base from J, with 13 bases between. This CDR3 region has 15 residues. The CDR3 sequence is CASSFGAANSYEQYF. CDR3 sequence (DNA): TGTGCCAGCAGCTTTGGGGCCGCCAATTCCTACGAGCAGTACTTC.

The rearrangement links TRBV19 to TRBJ2-2; 7 bases are a match to TRBD1. The CDR3 has 14 residues. Looked up from germline, CDR1 is LNHDA and CDR2 is SQIVND (reference sequence). V shed 9 bases and J 2 bases; nucleotides not matched to a gene: 6. CDR3 sequence: CASRQGSNTGELFF. The CDR3 DNA reads as TGTGCCAGCCGACAGGGAAGCAACACCGGGGAGCTGTTTTTT.

CDR3 region: CASSSGISGANVLTF. CDR3 in DNA: TGTGCCAGCAGCTCAGGGATTTCTGGGGCCAACGTCCTGACTTTC. The chain couples TRBV5-4 to TRBJ2-6; the D gene is possibly TRBD1 (5 bases). Trimming left V 3 bases short and J 1 base short, with 8 bases between. The V gene's germline CDR1 is SGHNT and CDR2 YYREEE (reference sequence). The CDR3 spans 15 residues.

The chain carries TRBV5-1 and TRBJ2-5; 11 bases match TRBD2. Germline V gene sequence: CDR1 SGHRS, CDR2 YFSETQ. The V gene end was trimmed by 3 bases and the J gene end by 5 bases; junction bases not matched to a gene: 6. The CDR3 is made up of 15 amino acids. The CDR3 region is CASSSGLAGGETQYF. The CDR3 bases are TGCGCCAGCAGCTCCGGGCTAGCGGGAGGCGAGACCCAGTACTTC.

This clone appeared once. The chain recombines TRBV6-1 with TRBJ1-6, with D hard to call. V was trimmed by 2 bases and J by 0 bases, leaving 14 bases between them. Germline-derived CDR1 and CDR2 are MNHNS and SASEGT. The CDR3 length is 18 residues. The CDR3 DNA sequence: TGTGCCAGCAGTGAATCCAACATCCCCCGCTCCTATAATTCACCCCTCCACTTT. Amino acids: CASSESNIPRSYNSPLHF.

This clone appeared once. This chain connects TRBV6-2 or TRBV6-3 to TRBJ2-5; 7 nucleotides line up with TRBD2. Germline V CDR1 and CDR2: MNHEY, SVGEGT. The CDR3 extends over 16 amino acids. The J segment lost 2 bases and the V segment lost 2 bases, leaving 8 bases of the junction unmatched. This chain's CDR3 is CASSYKVGGIQETQYF. The CDR3 DNA sequence: TGTGCCAGCAGTTACAAGGTGGGGGGGATACAAGAGACCCAGTACTTC.

The V call is TRBV11-3, the J call TRBJ2-1, with 8 bases aligning to TRBD2. This CDR3 is 15 amino acids long. Germline-derived CDR1 and CDR2 are SGHNT and YENEEA. With V trimmed by 1 base and J by 8 bases, 7 bases remained unmatched. CDR3 in DNA: TGTGCCAGCAGCTTAGCCCCAGCGGGAGACTATGAGCAGTTCTTC. Protein product: CASSLAPAGDYEQFF. Complete variable domain (other parts from reference TRBV11-3 and TRBJ2-1): EAGVVQSPRYKIIEKKQPVAFWCNPISGHNTLYWYLQNLGQGPELLIRYENEEAVDDSQLPKDRFSAERLKGVDSTLKIQPAELGDSAVYLCASSLAPAGDYEQFFGPGTRLTVL.

The genes are TRBV7-9 and TRBJ2-4; tentatively, D is TRBD2 (7 bases). V was trimmed by 2 bases and J by 9 bases, leaving 11 bases between them. CDR3 length: 13 amino acids. CDR1 and CDR2 from the germline V gene are SEHNR and FQNEAQ (reference sequence). CDR3 sequence (DNA): TGTGCCAGCAGCTTAAAAGGGGGGGCCATTCAGTACTTC. It encodes CASSLKGGAIQYF.

The table lists this clone with a few counts. This rearrangement joins TRBV14 to TRBJ1-4, with TRBD1 as a possible D gene (6 bases). Trimming removed 0 bases at V and 7 bases at J, with 15 bases between. This CDR3 has 16 residues. Germline V gene data show CDR1 as SGHDN and CDR2 as FVKESK. The CDR3 spells CASSQDRQGRGEKLFF. The CDR3 nucleotides are TGTGCCAGCAGCCAAGATCGCCAGGGGAGGGGTGAAAAACTGTTTTTT. Full variable domain (missing parts from reference TRBV14 and TRBJ1-4): EAGVTQFPSHSVIEKGQTVTLRCDPISGHDNLYWYRRVMGKEIKFLLHFVKESKQDESGMPNNRFLAERTGGTYSTLKVQPAELEDSGVYFCASSQDRQGRGEKLFFGSGTQLSVL.

The chain uses TRBV9 and TRBJ1-2; 7 positions match TRBD1. The germline V gene encodes CDR1 SGDLS and CDR2 YYNGEE. J lost 5 bases, V lost 4 bases, and 11 bases had no gene match. The CDR3 length is 15 residues. This CDR3 is CASSSSTGTTYGYTF. The CDR3 DNA is TGTGCCAGCAGCTCATCGACAGGGACCACTTATGGCTACACCTTC.

The V and J genes are TRBV5-4 and TRBJ2-7; maybe TRBD2 (6 bases). Germline-derived CDR1 and CDR2 are SGHNT and YYREEE (reference sequence). The CDR3 covers 13 residues. CDR3 nucleotides: TGTGCGACCAAGCCGGCAGGAGGGGTTGAGCAGTACTTC. Residues: CATKPAGGVEQYF.

The chain combines TRBV14 with TRBJ1-1; a possible D gene is TRBD1 (5 bases). V was clipped by 0 bases and J by 9 bases, with 14 bases between them. This CDR3 region has 14 residues. CDR1 is SGHDN and CDR2 is FVKESK in the germline V gene. The CDR3, as DNA: TGTGCCAGCAGCCAAGACCTGGGGGGGGTTCAAGCTTTCTTT. The encoded protein is CASSQDLGGVQAFF.

V gene TRBV6-5 combines with J gene TRBJ1-5; no clear D. Trimming removed 2 bases at V and 6 bases at J, with 8 bases between. The CDR3 has 13 amino acids. Germline V gene data show CDR1 as MNHEY and CDR2 as SVGAGI. Written as DNA, the CDR3 is TGTGCCAGCAGTTACGAGGCGTTTCAGCCCCAGCATTTT. Its protein product is CASSYEAFQPQHF.

The chain employs TRBV4-3 and TRBJ2-2; the match to TRBD1 covers 8 bases. The J segment lost 8 bases and the V segment lost 0 bases, leaving 17 bases of the junction unmatched. Germline assignment: CDR1 LGHNA and CDR2 YSLEER. This CDR3 contains 19 residues. DNA of the CDR3: TGCGCCAGCAGCCAAGATAATTGGGCAGGGGGCACCGGGTCGGGGGAGCTGTTTTTT. The encoded protein is CASSQDNWAGGTGSGELFF.

The V call is TRBV19, the J call TRBJ2-5, with a tentative D call TRBD2 (7 bases). V lost 3 bases to trimming and J lost 5 bases, with 16 bases between them. From germline, CDR1 is LNHDA and CDR2 SQIVND (reference sequence). The CDR3 length is 15 residues. CDR3 residues: CASSIFCGGRETQYF. CDR3 coding DNA: TGTGCCAGTAGTATTTTTTGCGGGGGCAGGGAGACCCAGTACTTC.

The chain employs TRBV15 and TRBJ1-5; D unclear. Trimming stripped 0 bases from V and 8 bases from J, with 17 bases between. The CDR3 totals 16 residues. Germline V gives CDR1 LNHNV, CDR2 YYDKDF (reference sequence). CDR3 nucleotides: TGTGCCACCAGCAGAGATCTGGGCACCGGAATGAAGCCCCAGCATTTT. Its protein is CATSRDLGTGMKPQHF.

The genes are TRBV15 and TRBJ1-5, with D maybe TRBD1 (6 bases). Germline V gene lookup returns CDR1 LNHNV and CDR2 YYDKDF (reference sequence). The CDR3 runs to 14 residues. Trimming shortened V by 3 bases and J by 4 bases, and 10 bases separated the two germline ends. CDR3: CATSSLDRNQPQHF. The CDR3 DNA follows: TGTGCCACCAGCAGTCTTGACAGGAATCAGCCCCAGCATTTT.

This sequence joins TRBV6-1 and TRBJ2-5, with 9 bases matching TRBD2. The germline CDR1 and CDR2 sequences are MNHNS and SASEGT. The ends lost 1 base at V and 4 bases at J; junction bases unmatched: 10. The CDR3 runs to 17 residues. The chain's CDR3 is CASSEGTLAGLRETQYF. CDR3 nucleotides: TGTGCCAGCAGTGAAGGGACTCTAGCGGGACTCCGAGAGACCCAGTACTTC.

This sequence joins TRBV18 and TRBJ2-5, with D tentatively TRBD1 (6 bases). The CDR3 extends over 16 amino acids. V was clipped by 4 bases and J by 1 base, with 16 bases between them. Germline values: CDR1 KGHSH, CDR2 LQKENI. Written as DNA, the CDR3 is TGTGCCAGCTCACGATACAGGGTAGACCGCCAAGAGACCCAGTACTTC. Its protein product is CASSRYRVDRQETQYF.

This chain connects TRBV9 to TRBJ1-6; 10 nucleotides align to TRBD1. This CDR3 has 15 amino acids. In germline, CDR1 is SGDLS, CDR2 YYNGEE. Trimming at V came to 3 bases and at J to 9 bases, leaving 6 bases not matched to a gene. The CDR3 coding sequence is TGTGCCAGCAGCGGACCAAGACAGGGGGCTTCACCCCTCCACTTT. It is translated as CASSGPRQGASPLHF.

The CDR3 coding sequence is TGTGCCAGCAGTTACGGGGGGGTCTCTTGGGATGAGCAGTTCTTC. This sequence encodes CASSYGGVSWDEQFF. This chain uses TRBV27 with TRBJ2-1, with 8 bases lining up with TRBD2. With V trimmed by 4 bases and J by 8 bases, 10 bases remained unmatched. The CDR3 loop spans 15 amino acids. Looked up from germline, CDR1 is MNHEY and CDR2 is SMNVEV (reference sequence).